This TCR beta chain was identified in a study of regulatory T cells in long-lasting Graves disease. The CDR3 spans 13 residues. Germline lookup yields CDR1 MDHEN and CDR2 SYDVKM. V dropped 2 bases and J dropped 8 bases, with 12 bases sitting between them. According to the study, TCR beta libraries were built with iRepertoire HTBI primers and CDR3-region Arm-PCR. TCRdb redid the calling of the multiplex PCR reads with MiXCR, one entry per CDR3 protein. The sample lists around 320,000 distinct CDR3 sequences; 16% were seen once. This clonotype was counted ten times or more. Time point indicated: newly diagnosed GD, antithyroid drugs for less than 3 months. Making the TCR library involved RNA that had been extracted from PBMCs. The same sample was also studied in work on T cells in Graves' hyperthyroidism and ophthalmopathy.

The chain uses TRBV28 and TRBJ1-2; a weak D match, TRBD1 (5 bases). The clonotype comes from a man between 35 and 55 years old with Graves disease. The input for sequencing was peripheral blood mononuclear cells (PBMCs), taken at new diagnosis, from a patient treated with antithyroid drugs. DNA of the CDR3: TGTGCCAGCAGTTTAGTGGGGCGAAGCGGCTACACCTTC. It specifies CASSLVGRSGYTF.